This T cell receptor (beta chain) was sequenced in a study of long-term antiretroviral therapy in people with HIV (dated by TCRdb to the early 2020s). Study-level background: The earliest samples were collected approximately a decade before the 2015 WHO recommendation for immediate ART, a period when ART was typically delayed until CD4 counts fell. A total of under 250 cryopreserved PBMC samples were contributed to the cohort by 30 adults with confirmed HIV infection, with samples collected serially over a mean of roughly six years (range 1-12). Of the roughly 31 participants with HIV, ten to eleven were female. This retrospective serial study examined whether starting ART and sustained HIV suppression were associated with changes in the composition and diversity of the TRB repertoire in peripheral blood. No cross-contamination during QIAcube processing was shown when test extractions of a monoclonal T-cell line were performed alongside over 25 polyclonal samples.

What the research found in general, with its limitations: Starting ART was linked to a significant rise in TRB diversity, yet even after long-term ART the diversity remained significantly lower than in transplant donor controls. HIV repertoires had narrower CDR3 length ranges than controls, and the network structure suggested an antigen-experienced repertoire that shifted only slightly toward naive after ART. Since PBMC availability was limited, sequencing covered only the TCR beta chain, with no alpha chain pairing. The samples were dated from about 2003 to 2018, and the ART regimens that were used may be less effective than current ART regimens. Unsorted PBMC were profiled instead of sorted CD4+ and CD8+ T cells because pre-ART samples had limited cell numbers. The repertoire was dominated across all time points by expanded TRB clones identified before ART initiation, although this dominance was seen to fluctuate and to decrease in many PLHIV after ART. Inferences about post-ART repertoire changes are limited because no data were available on ART adherence, viral resistance or therapy changes.

Sequencing of the TRB variable region was done with the immunoSEQ hsTCRB v3.0 assay at survey level resolution. The targeted TRB sequencing depth was about 35,000-55,000 T-cell genomes per sample. An Illumina MiSeq with a v3 150-cycle kit was used to sequence the pooled TRB libraries. In the original analysis: Analysis of repertoires was carried out in R inside a reproducible Nextflow workflow spanning QC, data transformation and analysis. LymphoSeq2, an R package for exploring AIRR-Seq data, was used to implement the custom analyses. A few samples that produced fewer than 5000 total TRB sequences were removed, so fewer than 200 HIV repertoires were analyzed. Among the roughly 180 retained HIV repertoires, under 65 were collected before ART initiation and 120 to 130 after ART initiation. Repertoires were downsampled to 5000 TRB nucleotide sequences, and summary statistics were averaged over 100 downsampling iterations. The analysis kept only TRB sequences whose CDR3 regions were at least seven amino acids long. Diversity was measured with a Shannon entropy-derived clonality score and the Gini coefficient. In the repertoire networks, any two of the top 5000 CDR3 amino acid sequences were connected whenever the two sequences differed by an edit distance of one. For TRB CDR3 amino acid sequences, GLIPH2 was used to predict antigen specificity groups and MHC restriction. To flag known CMV, EBV, HIV or tissue antigen associations, CDR3 amino acid sequences were matched against VDJdb and McPAS-TCR. Pre-ART, post-ART and control groups were compared with Wilcoxon signed-rank tests and Holm-Bonferroni correction. Imported from immuneACCESS, the table was reduced by TCRdb to in-frame sequences with V and J called. These copies leave out some clones; in studies compared against another copy, an unresolved V gene accounts for under half, and the cause of the remainder is not known. V, J and clone size are those of that table, while D and trimming were read from the DNA. The sample table lists 15,000 or so clones, roughly 87% of them with a count of one. The ten largest clonotypes hold 11% of the sample.

Worth noting for this clone: Its antigen target is currently unknown. Per-base qualities were not stored, and no clone one base away is much larger.

Participants were included only if at least one PBMC sample before ART initiation and at least two post-ART samples were available. Treatment was received in the United States of America by all participants with HIV. Cryopreserved samples of about 0.95-11 million PBMC were thawed and washed before DNA extraction. At the time of the earliest PBMC sample for each participant with HIV, ages ranged from roughly 23 to 60 years. PBMC samples were contributed by each participant from 1-4 timepoints before ART initiation and 2-8 timepoints after ART initiation, with a median of 7 samples. Serial HIV viral load, CD4+ T-cell count, ART history and demographic data were obtained for every participant. Genomic DNA was extracted from unsorted PBMC with a Qiagen kit on a QIAcube, with processing performed in batches of 12 samples. The CDR3 numbers 15 residues from cysteine through phenylalanine. The CDR3 DNA has 45 bases and is translated from base 1. Trimming at the junction amounts to 10 bases on V and 0 bases on J, and the germline ends lie 16 bases apart. CDR1 and CDR2 (ENHRY, SYGVKD) derive from the germline V gene.

Sequenced material: unsorted PBMCs, taken 6.2 years after starting antiretroviral therapy. The sequence was collected from a middle-aged man with HIV. The rearrangement combines TRBV10-3 with TRBJ2-1; no D gene can be assigned with confidence. The CDR3 sequence is CATRTQESSYNEQFF. The sequence in DNA is TGTGCCACAAGGACCCAGGAGAGCTCCTACAATGAGCAGTTCTTC.